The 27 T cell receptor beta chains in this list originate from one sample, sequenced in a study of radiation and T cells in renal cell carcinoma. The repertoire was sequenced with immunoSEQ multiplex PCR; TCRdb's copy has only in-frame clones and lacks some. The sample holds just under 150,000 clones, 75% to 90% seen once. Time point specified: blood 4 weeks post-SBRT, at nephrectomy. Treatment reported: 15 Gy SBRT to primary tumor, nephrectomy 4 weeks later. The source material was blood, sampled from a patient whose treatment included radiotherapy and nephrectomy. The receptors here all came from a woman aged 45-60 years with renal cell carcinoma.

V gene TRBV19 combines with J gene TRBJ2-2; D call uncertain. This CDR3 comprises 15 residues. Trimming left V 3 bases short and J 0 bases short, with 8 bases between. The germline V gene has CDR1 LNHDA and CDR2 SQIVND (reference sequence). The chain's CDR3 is CASSIAWANTGELFF. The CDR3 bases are TGTGCCAGTAGTATTGCTTGGGCGAACACCGGGGAGCTGTTTTTT.

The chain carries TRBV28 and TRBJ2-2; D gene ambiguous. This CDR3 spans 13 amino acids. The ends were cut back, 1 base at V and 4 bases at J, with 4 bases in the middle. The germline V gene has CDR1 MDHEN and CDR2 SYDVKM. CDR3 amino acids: CASSLSFTGELFF. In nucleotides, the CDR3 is TGTGCCAGCAGTTTATCGTTCACCGGGGAGCTGTTTTTT.

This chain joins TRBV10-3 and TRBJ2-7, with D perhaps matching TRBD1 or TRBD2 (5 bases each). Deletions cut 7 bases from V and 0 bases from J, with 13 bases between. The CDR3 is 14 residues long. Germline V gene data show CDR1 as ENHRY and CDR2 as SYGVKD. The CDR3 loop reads CAITSEGSSYEQYF. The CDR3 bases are TGTGCCATCACCTCCGAGGGGAGCTCCTACGAGCAGTACTTC.

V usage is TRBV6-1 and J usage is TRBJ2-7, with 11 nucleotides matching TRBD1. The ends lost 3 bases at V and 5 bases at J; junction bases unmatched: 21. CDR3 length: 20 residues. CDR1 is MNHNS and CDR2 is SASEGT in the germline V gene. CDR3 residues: CASSDLGRNYFRDRGNEQYF. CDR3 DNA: TGTGCCAGCAGTGACCTAGGACGCAATTATTTCCGGGACAGGGGGAACGAGCAGTACTTC.

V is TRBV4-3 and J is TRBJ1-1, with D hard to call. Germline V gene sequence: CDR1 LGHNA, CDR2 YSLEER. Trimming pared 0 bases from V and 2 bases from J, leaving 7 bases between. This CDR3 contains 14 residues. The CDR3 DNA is TGCGCCAGCAGCCAAGATTTTGAAAACACTGAAGCTTTCTTT. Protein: CASSQDFENTEAFF.

CDR3 coding DNA: TGTGCCAGCAGGGACACCTACGAGCAGTACTTC. Translation: CASRDTYEQYF. The chain joins TRBV6-5 to TRBJ2-7, with a possible D match to TRBD1 (5 bases). The CDR3 length is 11 residues. Per the germline V gene, CDR1 is MNHEY and CDR2 is SVGAGI. Trimming removed 6 bases at V and 2 bases at J, with 5 bases between.

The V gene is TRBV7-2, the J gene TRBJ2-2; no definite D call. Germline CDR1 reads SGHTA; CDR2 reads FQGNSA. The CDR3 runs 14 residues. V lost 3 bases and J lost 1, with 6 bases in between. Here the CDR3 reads CASSFEVNTGELFF. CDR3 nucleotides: TGTGCCAGCAGCTTCGAAGTGAACACCGGGGAGCTGTTTTTT.

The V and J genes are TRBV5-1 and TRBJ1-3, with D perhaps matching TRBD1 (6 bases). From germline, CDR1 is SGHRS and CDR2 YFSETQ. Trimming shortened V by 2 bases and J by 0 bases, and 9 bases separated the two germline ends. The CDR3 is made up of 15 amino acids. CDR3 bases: TGCGCCAGCAGCTTTGAAGGGGGCTCTGGAAACACCATATATTTT. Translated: CASSFEGGSGNTIYF. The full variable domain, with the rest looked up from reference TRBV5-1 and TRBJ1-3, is KAGVTQTPRYLIKTRGQQVTLSCSPISGHRSVSWYQQTPGQGLQFLFEYFSETQRNKGNFPGRFSGRQFSNSRSEMNVSTLELGDSALYLCASSFEGGSGNTIYFGEGSWLTVV.

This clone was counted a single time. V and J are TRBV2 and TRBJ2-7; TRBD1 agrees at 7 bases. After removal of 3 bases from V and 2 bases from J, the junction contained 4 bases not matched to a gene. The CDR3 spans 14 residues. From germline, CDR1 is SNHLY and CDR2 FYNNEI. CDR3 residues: CASSESGQAYEQYF. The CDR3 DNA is TGTGCCAGCAGTGAGTCAGGACAGGCCTACGAGCAGTACTTC.

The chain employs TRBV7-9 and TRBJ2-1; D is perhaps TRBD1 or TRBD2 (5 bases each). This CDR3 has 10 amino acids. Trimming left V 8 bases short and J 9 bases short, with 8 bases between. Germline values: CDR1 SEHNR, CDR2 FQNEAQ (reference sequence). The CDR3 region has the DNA TGTGCCAGCGATGGGGGTGAGCAGTTCTTC. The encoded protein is CASDGGEQFF.

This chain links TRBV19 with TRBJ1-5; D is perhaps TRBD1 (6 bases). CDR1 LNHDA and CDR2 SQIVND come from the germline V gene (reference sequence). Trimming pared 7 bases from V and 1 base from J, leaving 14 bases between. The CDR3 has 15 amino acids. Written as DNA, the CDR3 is TGTGCCAGTATTCAGACGACAGGCAGCAATCAGCCCCAGCATTTT. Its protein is CASIQTTGSNQPQHF. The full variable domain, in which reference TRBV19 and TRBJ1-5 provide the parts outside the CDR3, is DGGITQSPKYLFRKEGQNVTLSCEQNLNHDAMYWYRQDPGQGLRLIYYSQIVNDFQKGDIAEGYSVSREKKESFPLTVTSAQKNPTAFYLCASIQTTGSNQPQHFGDGTRLSIL.

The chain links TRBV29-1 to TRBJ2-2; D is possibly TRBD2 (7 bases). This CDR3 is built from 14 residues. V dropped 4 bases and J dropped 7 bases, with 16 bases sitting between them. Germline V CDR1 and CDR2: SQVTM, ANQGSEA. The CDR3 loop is CSVGSGGWNGELFF. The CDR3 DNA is TGCAGCGTTGGCTCGGGGGGCTGGAACGGGGAGCTGTTTTTT.

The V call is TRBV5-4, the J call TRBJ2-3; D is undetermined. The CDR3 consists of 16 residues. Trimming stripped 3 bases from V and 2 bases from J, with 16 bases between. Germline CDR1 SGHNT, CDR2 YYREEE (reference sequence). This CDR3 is CASSSRVSLTTDTQYF. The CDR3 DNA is TGTGCCAGCAGCTCTCGGGTTTCGCTTACCACAGATACGCAGTATTTT.

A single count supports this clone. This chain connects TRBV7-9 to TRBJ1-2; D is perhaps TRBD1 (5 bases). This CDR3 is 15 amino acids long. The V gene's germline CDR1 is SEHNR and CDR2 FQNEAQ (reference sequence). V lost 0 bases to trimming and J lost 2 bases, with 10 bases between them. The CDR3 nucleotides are TGTGCCAGCAGCTTAGCCCGGGAGGGGAACTATGGCTACACCTTC. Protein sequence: CASSLAREGNYGYTF.

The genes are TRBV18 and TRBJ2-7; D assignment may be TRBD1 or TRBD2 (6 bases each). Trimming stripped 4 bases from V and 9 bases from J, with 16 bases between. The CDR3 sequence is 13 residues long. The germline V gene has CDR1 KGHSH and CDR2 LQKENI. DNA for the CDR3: TGTGCCAGCTCACAGGGGGGCTGGGATGCGCAGTACTTC. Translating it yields CASSQGGWDAQYF.

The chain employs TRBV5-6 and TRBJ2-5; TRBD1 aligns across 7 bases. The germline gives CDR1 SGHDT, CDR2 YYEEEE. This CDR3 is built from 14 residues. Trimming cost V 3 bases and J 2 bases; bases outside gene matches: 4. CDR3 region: CASSSSGGQETQYF. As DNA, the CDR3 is TGTGCCAGCAGCTCGTCAGGGGGTCAAGAGACCCAGTACTTC.

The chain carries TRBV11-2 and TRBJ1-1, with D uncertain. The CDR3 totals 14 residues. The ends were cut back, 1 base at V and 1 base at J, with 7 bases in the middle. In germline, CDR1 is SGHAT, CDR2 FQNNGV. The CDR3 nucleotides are TGTGCCAGCAGCTTAGGAAAGGCGAACACTGAAGCTTTCTTT. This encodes CASSLGKANTEAFF.

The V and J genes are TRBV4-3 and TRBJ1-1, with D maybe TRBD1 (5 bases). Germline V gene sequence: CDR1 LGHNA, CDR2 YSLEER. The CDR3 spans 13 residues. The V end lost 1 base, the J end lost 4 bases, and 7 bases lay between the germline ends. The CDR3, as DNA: TGCGCCAGCAGCCAAGGGGGGATCACTGAAGCTTTCTTT. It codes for CASSQGGITEAFF.

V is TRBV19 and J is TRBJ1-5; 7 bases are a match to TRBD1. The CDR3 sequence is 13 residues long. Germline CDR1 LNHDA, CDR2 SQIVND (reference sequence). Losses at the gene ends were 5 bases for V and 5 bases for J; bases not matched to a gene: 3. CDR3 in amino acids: CASSRRGYQPQHF. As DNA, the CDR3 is TGTGCCAGTAGTCGCAGGGGGTATCAGCCCCAGCATTTT.

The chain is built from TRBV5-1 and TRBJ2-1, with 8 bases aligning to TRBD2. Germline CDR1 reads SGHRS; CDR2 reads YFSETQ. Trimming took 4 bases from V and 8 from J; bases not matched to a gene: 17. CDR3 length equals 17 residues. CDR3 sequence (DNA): TGCGCCAGCAGCCTCGGTAGGAGCGGGAGTTTGAGCGATGAGCAGTTCTTC. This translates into CASSLGRSGSLSDEQFF. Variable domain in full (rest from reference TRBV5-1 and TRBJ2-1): KAGVTQTPRYLIKTRGQQVTLSCSPISGHRSVSWYQQTPGQGLQFLFEYFSETQRNKGNFPGRFSGRQFSNSRSEMNVSTLELGDSALYLCASSLGRSGSLSDEQFFGPGTRLTVL.

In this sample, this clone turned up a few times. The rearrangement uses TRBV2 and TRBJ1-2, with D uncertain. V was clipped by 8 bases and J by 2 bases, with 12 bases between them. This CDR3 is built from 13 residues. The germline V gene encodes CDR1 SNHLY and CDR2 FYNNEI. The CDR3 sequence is CASSKGLNYGYTF. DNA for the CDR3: TGTGCCAGCTCAAAGGGCCTCAACTATGGCTACACCTTC.

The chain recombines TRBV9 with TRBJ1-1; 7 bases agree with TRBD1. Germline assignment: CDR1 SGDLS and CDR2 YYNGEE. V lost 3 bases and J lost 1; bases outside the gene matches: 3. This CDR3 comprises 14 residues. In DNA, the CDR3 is TGTGCCAGCAGCGCGGGACAGAGGAACACTGAAGCTTTCTTT. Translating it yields CASSAGQRNTEAFF. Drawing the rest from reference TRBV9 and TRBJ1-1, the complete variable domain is DSGVTQTPKHLITATGQRVTLRCSPRSGDLSVYWYQQSLDQGLQFLIQYYNGEERAKGNILERFSAQQFPDLHSELNLSSLELGDSALYFCASSAGQRNTEAFFGQGTRLTVV.

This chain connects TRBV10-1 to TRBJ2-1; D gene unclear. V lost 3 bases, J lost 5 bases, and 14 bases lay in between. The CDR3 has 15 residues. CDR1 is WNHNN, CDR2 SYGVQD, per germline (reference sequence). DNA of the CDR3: TGCGCCAGCAGTGACTACAGTTTTGGCAACAATGAGCAGTTCTTC. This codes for CASSDYSFGNNEQFF.

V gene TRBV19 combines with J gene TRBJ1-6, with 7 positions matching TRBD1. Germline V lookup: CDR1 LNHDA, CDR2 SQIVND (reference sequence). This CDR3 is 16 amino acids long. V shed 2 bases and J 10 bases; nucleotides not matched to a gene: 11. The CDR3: CASSIIPGTVASPLHF. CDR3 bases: TGTGCCAGTAGTATAATTCCCGGGACAGTCGCCTCACCCCTCCACTTT.

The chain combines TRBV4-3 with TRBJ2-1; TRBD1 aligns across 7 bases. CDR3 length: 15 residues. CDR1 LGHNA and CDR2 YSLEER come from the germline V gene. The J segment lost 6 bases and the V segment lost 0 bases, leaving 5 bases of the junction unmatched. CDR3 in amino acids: CASSQDQTGFNEQFF. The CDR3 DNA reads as TGCGCCAGCAGCCAAGACCAGACAGGGTTCAATGAGCAGTTCTTC.

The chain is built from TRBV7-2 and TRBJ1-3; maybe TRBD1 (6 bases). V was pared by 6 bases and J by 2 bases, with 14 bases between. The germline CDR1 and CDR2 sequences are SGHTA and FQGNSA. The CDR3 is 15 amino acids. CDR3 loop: CASSPSGVAGNTIYF. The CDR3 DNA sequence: TGTGCCAGCAGTCCTTCAGGGGTGGCTGGAAACACCATATATTTT. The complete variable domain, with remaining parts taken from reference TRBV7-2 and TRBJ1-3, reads GAGVSQSPSNKVTEKGKDVELRCDPISGHTALYWYRQSLGQGLEFLIYFQGNSAPDKSGLPSDRFSAERTGGSVSTLTIQRTQQEDSAVYLCASSPSGVAGNTIYFGEGSWLTVV.

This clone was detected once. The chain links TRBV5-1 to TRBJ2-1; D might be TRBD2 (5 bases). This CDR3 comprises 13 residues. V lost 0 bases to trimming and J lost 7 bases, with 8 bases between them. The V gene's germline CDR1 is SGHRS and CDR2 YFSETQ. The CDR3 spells CASSLVPGNEQFF. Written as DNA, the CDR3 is TGCGCCAGCAGCTTGGTTCCGGGGAATGAGCAGTTCTTC.